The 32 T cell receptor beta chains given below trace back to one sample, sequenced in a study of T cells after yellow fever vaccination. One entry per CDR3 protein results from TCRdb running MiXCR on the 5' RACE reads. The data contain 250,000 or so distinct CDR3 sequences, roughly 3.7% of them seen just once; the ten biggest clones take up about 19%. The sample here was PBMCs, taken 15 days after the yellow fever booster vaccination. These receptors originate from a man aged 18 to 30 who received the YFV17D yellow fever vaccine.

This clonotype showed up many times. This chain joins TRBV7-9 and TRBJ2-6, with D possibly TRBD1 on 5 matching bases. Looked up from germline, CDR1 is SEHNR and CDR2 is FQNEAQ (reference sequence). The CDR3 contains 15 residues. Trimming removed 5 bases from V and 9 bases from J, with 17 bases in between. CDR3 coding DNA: TGTGCCAGCAGCCGGTGGCCAGGGCCCAACAACGTCCTGACTTTC. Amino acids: CASSRWPGPNNVLTF.

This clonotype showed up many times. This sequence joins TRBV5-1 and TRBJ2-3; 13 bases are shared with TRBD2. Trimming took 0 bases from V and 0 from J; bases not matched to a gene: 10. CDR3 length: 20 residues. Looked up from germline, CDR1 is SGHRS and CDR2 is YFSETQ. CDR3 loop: CASSLEKLAGGPTSTDTQYF. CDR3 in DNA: TGCGCCAGCAGCTTGGAAAAACTAGCGGGGGGGCCGACTAGCACAGATACGCAGTATTTT.

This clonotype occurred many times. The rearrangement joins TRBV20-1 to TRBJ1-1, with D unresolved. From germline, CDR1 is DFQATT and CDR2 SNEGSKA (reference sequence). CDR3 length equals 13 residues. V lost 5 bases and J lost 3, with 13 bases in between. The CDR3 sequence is CSAADEGYTEAFF. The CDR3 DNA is TGCAGTGCTGCGGATGAGGGTTACACTGAAGCTTTCTTT.

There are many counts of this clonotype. The CDR3 loop reads CASSANQGAAKNIQYF. The DNA of the CDR3 is TGTGCCAGCAGTGCAAACCAGGGGGCTGCCAAAAACATTCAGTACTTC. This sequence joins TRBV6-5 and TRBJ2-4; 8 nucleotides agree with TRBD1. The CDR3 covers 16 residues. Looked up from germline, CDR1 is MNHEY and CDR2 is SVGAGI. With V trimmed by 5 bases and J by 1 base, 7 bases remained unmatched.

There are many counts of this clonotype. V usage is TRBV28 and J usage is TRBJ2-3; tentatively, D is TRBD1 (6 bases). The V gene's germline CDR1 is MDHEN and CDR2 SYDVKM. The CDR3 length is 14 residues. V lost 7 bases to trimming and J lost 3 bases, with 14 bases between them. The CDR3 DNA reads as TGTGCCAGCACAAGACAGGATGCAACAGATACGCAGTATTTT. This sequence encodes CASTRQDATDTQYF.

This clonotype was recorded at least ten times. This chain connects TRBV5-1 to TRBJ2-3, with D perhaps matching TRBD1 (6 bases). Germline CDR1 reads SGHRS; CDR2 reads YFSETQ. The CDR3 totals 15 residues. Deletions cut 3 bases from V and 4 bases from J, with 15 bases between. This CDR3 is CASSWNRVGADTQYF. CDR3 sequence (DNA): TGCGCCAGCAGCTGGAACAGGGTAGGGGCAGATACGCAGTATTTT.

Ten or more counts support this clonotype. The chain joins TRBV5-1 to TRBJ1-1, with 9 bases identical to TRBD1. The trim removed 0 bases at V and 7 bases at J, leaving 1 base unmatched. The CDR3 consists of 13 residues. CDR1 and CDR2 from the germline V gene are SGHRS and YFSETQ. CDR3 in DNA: TGCGCCAGCAGCTTGGTGGGACAGGGTGAAGCTTTCTTT. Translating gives CASSLVGQGEAFF. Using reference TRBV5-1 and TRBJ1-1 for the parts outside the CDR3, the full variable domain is KAGVTQTPRYLIKTRGQQVTLSCSPISGHRSVSWYQQTPGQGLQFLFEYFSETQRNKGNFPGRFSGRQFSNSRSEMNVSTLELGDSALYLCASSLVGQGEAFFGQGTRLTVV.

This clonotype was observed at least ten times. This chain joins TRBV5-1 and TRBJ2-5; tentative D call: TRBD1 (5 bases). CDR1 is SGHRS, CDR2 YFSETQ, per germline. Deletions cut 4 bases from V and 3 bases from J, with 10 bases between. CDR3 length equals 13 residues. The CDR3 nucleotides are TGCGCCAGCAGCGACAGCGTAGAAGAGACCCAGTACTTC. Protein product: CASSDSVEETQYF.

DNA of the CDR3: TGCGCCAGCAGCCAAGCCCTGACAGGGGCTGGAAACACCATATATTTT. Translating gives CASSQALTGAGNTIYF. The chain couples TRBV4-1 to TRBJ1-3, with 8 bases fitting TRBD1. The CDR3 consists of 16 residues. V lost 1 base, J lost 2 bases, and 4 bases stayed unmatched. CDR1 is MGHRA and CDR2 is YSYEKL in the germline V gene.

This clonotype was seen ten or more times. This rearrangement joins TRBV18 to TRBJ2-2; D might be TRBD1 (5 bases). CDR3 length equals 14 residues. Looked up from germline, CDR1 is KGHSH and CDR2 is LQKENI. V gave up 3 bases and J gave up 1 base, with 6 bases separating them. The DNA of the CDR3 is TGTGCCAGCTCACCCCAGGGGAACACCGGGGAGCTGTTTTTT. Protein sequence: CASSPQGNTGELFF.

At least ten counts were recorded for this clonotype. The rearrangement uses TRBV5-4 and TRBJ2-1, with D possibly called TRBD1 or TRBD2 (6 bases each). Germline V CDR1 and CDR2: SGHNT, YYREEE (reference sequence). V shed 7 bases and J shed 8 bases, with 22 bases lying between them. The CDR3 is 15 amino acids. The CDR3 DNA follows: TGTGCCAGCGGCCGCAGGGGAGGTGTTCTCCATGAGCAGTTCTTC. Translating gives CASGRRGGVLHEQFF.

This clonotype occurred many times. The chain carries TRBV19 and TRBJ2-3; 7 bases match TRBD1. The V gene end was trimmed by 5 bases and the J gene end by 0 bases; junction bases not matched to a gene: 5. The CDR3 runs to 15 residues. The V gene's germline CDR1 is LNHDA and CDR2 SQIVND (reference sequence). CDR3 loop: CASSHDRASTDTQYF. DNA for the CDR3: TGTGCCAGTAGTCACGACAGGGCTAGCACAGATACGCAGTATTTT.

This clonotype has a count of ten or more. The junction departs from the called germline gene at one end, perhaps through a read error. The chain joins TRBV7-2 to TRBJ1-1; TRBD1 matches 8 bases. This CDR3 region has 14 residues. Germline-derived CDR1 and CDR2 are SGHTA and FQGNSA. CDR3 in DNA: TGTGCCAGCAGTTTAGGACAGGGATGGACTGAAGCTTTCTTT. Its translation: CASSLGQGWTEAFF.

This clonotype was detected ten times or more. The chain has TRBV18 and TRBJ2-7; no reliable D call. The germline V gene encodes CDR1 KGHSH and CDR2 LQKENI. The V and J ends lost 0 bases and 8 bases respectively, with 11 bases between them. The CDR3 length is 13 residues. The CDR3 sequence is CASSPPSESKQYV. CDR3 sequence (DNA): TGTGCCAGCTCACCACCGTCCGAGAGTAAGCAGTACGTC.

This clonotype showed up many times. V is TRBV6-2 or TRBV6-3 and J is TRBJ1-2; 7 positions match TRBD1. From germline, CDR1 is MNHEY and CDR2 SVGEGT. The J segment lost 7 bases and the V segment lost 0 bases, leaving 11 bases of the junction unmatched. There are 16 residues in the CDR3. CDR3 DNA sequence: TGTGCCAGCAGTTACTCCCCCATCGACAGGGTTTCTGGCTACACCTTC. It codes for CASSYSPIDRVSGYTF.

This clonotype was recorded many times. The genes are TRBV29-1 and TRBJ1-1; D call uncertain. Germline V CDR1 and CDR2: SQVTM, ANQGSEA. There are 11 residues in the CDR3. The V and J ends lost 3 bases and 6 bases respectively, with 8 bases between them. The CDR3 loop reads CSVDNFSEAFF. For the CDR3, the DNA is TGCAGCGTTGACAATTTTTCTGAAGCTTTCTTT. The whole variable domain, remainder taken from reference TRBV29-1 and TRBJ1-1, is SAVISQKPSRDICQRGTSLTIQCQVDSQVTMMFWYRQQPGQSLTLIATANQGSEATYESGFVIDKFPISRPNLTFSTLTVSNMSPEDSSIYLCSVDNFSEAFFGQGTRLTVV.

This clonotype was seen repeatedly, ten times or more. The CDR3 sequence is CASTLNYFRDRVNYGYTF. As DNA, the CDR3 is TGTGCCAGCACTCTAAACTATTTCCGGGACAGGGTGAACTATGGCTACACCTTC. The chain has TRBV12-3 or TRBV12-4 and TRBJ1-2, with 9 bases matching TRBD1. The CDR3 is 18 residues long. V dropped 7 bases and J dropped 2; count of bases not matched to a gene: 17.

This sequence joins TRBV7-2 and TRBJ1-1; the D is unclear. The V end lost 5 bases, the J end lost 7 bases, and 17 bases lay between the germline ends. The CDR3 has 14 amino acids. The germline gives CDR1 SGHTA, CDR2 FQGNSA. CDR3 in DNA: TGTGCCAGCAGCCCCCACAGTTCTACTAGTGAAGCTTTCTTT. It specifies CASSPHSSTSEAFF.

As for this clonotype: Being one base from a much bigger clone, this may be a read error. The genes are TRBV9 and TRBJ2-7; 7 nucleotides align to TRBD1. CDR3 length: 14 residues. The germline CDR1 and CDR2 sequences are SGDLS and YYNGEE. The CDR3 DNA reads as TGTGCCAGCTGCGTTTCCGGGACAGAGGGCGAGCAGTACTTC. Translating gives CASCVSGTEGEQYF.

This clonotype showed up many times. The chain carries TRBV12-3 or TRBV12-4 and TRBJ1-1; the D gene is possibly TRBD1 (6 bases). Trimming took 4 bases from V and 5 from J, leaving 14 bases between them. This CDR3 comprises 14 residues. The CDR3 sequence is CASSSTGGPTEAFF. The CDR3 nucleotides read TGTGCCAGCAGTTCGACGGGGGGCCCGACTGAAGCTTTCTTT.

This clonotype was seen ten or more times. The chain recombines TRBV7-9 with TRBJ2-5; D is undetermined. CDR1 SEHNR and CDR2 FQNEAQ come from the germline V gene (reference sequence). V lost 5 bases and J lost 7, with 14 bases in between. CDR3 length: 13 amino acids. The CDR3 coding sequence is TGTGCCAGCAGCCCCCCCGCTTGGGGGACCCAGTACTTC. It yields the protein CASSPPAWGTQYF.

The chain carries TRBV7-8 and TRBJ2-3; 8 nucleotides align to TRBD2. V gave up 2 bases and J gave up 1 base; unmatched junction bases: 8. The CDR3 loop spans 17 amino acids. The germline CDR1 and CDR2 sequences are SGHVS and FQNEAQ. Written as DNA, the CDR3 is TGTGCCAGCAGCTTACGGGGGGGGGGGCGCGGCACAGATACGCAGTATTTT. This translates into CASSLRGGGRGTDTQYF.

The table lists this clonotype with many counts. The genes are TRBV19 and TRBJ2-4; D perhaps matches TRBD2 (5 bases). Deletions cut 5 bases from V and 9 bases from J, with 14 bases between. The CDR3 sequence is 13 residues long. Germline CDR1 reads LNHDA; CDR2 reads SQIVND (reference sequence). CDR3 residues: CASSGSGSGIQYF. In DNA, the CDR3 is TGTGCCAGTAGTGGCTCGGGGAGTGGCATTCAGTACTTC.

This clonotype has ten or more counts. The CDR3 DNA is TGTGCCAGCAGCCGTTCGGCAGGGAGAGGAACAGATACGCAGTATTTT. Translation: CASSRSAGRGTDTQYF. The V call is TRBV5-6, the J call TRBJ2-3; TRBD1 or TRBD2 may be the D gene (5 bases each). The CDR3 contains 16 residues. The germline gives CDR1 SGHDT, CDR2 YYEEEE. Between the trimmed V and J ends, which lost 4 bases and 3 bases, there was a span of 18 bases.

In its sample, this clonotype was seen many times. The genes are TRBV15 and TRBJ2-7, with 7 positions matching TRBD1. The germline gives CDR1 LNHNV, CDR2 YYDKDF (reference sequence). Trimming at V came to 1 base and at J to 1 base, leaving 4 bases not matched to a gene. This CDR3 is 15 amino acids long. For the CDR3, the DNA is TGTGCCACCAGCAGAGGGGACAGCATTTCCTACGAGCAGTACTTC. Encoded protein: CATSRGDSISYEQYF.

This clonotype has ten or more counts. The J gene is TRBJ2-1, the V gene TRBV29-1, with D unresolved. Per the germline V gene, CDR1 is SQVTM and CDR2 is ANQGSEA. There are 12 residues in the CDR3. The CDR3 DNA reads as TGCAGTGCCGAGTTCCGGGACAATGAGCAGTTCTTC. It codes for CSAEFRDNEQFF.

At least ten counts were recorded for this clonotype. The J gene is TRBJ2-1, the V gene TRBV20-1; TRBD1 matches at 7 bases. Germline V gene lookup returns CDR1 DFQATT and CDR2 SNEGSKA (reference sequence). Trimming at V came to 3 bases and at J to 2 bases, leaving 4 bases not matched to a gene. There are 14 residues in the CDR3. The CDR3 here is CSASHGTAYNEQFF. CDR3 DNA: TGCAGTGCTAGTCACGGGACAGCCTACAATGAGCAGTTCTTC.

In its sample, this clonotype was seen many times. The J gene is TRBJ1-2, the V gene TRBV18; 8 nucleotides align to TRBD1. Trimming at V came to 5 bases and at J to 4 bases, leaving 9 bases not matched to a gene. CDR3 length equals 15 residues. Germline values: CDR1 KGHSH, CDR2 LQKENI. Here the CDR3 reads CASSTRQGRSYGYTF. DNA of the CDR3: TGTGCCAGCTCAACTCGACAGGGGCGCAGCTATGGCTACACCTTC.

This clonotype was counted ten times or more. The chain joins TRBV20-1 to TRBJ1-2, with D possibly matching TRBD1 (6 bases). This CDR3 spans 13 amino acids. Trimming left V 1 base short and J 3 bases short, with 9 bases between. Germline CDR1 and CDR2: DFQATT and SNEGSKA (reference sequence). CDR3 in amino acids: CSARVGQYYGYTF. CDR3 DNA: TGCAGTGCTAGAGTCGGACAGTACTATGGCTACACCTTC.

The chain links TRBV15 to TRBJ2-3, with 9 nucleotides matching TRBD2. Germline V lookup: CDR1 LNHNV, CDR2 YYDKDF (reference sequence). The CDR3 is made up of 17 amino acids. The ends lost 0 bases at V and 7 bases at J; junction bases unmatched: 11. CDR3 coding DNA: TGTGCCACCAGCAGAGATGACAGCGGGGGGCCACGGAATACGCAGTATTTT. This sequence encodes CATSRDDSGGPRNTQYF.

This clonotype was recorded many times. The CDR3 spells CAISGQGSFYGYTF. The CDR3 nucleotides read TGTGCCATCAGTGGCCAGGGTAGTTTCTATGGCTACACCTTC. The chain joins TRBV10-3 to TRBJ1-2, with a possible D match to TRBD1 (5 bases). There are 14 residues in the CDR3. Germline V CDR1 and CDR2: ENHRY, SYGVKD. The V gene lost 4 bases and the J gene lost 4 bases, with 13 bases spanning the gap.

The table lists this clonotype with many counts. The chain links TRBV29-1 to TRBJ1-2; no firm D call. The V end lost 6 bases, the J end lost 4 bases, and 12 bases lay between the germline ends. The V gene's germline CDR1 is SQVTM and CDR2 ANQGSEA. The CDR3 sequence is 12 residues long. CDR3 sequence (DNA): TGCAGCGTGTACGGTGGGAGCTATGGCTACACCTTC. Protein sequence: CSVYGGSYGYTF.